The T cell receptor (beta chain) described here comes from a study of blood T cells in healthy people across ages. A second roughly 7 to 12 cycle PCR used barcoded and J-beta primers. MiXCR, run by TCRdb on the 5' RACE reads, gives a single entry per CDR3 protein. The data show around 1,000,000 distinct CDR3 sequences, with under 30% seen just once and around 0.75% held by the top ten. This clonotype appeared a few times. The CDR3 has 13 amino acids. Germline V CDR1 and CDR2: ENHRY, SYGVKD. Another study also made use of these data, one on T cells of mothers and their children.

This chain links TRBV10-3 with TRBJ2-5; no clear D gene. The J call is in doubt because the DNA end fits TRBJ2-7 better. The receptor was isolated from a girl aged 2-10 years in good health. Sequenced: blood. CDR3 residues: CAIINDNSYEQYF. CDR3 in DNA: TGTGCCATCATTAACGACAACTCCTACGAGCAGTACTTC.